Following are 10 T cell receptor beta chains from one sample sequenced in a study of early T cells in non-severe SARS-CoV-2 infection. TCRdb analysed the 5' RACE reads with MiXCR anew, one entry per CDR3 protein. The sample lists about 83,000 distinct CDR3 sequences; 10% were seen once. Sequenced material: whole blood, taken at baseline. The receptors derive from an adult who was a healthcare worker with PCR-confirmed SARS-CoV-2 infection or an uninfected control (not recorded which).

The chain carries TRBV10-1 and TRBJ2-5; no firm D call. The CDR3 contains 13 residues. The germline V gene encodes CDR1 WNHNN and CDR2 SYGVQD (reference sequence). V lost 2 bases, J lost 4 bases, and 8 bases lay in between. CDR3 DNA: TGCGCCAGCAGTGAGGAGGTAGGAGAGACCCAGTACTTC. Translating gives CASSEEVGETQYF.

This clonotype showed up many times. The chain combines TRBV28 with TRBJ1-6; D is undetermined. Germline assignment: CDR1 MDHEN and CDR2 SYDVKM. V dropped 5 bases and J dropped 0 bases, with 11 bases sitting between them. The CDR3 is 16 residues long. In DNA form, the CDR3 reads TGTGCCAGCAGTATGGACGGTAGCTCCTATAATTCACCCCTCCACTTT. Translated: CASSMDGSSYNSPLHF.

The CDR3: CASSILGNEQFF. For the CDR3, the DNA is TGTGCCAGCAGTATTCTAGGCAATGAGCAGTTCTTC. The chain uses TRBV27 and TRBJ2-1; D uncertain. Trimming shortened V by 5 bases and J by 6 bases, and 8 bases separated the two germline ends. Germline CDR1 is MNHEY and CDR2 is SMNVEV (reference sequence). The CDR3 consists of 12 residues.

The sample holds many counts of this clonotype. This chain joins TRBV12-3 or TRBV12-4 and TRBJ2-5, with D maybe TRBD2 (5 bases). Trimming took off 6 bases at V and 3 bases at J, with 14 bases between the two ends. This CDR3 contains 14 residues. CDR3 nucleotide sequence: TGTGCCAGCAGCCGCGGGTCCGTCAAAGAGACCCAGTACTTC. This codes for CASSRGSVKETQYF.

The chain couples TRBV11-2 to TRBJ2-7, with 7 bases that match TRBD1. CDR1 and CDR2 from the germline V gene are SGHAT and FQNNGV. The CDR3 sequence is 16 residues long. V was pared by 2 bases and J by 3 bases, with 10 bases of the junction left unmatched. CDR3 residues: CASSLRPGTVYYEQYF. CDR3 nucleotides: TGTGCCAGCAGCTTAAGGCCCGGGACAGTGTACTACGAGCAGTACTTC.

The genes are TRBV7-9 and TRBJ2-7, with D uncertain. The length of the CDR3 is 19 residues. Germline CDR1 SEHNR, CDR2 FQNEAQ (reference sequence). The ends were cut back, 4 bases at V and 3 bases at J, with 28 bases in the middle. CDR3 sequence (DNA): TGTGCCAGCAGCTCGACCCGAATAAACAAGGACCCCGGCAGCTACGAGCAGTACTTC. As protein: CASSSTRINKDPGSYEQYF.

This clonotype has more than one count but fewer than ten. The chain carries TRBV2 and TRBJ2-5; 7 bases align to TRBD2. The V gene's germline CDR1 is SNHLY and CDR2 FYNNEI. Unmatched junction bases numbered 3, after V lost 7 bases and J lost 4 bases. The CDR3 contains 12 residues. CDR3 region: CASTASGETQYF. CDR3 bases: TGTGCCAGCACGGCTAGCGGAGAGACCCAGTACTTC.

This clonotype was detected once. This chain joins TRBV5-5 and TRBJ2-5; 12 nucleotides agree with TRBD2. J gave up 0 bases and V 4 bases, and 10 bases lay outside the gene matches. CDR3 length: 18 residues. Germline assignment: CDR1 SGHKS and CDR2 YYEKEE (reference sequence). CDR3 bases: TGTGCCAGCAGCGTCGCTAGCGGGAGGGCCTTGTACCAAGAGACCCAGTACTTC. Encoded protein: CASSVASGRALYQETQYF.

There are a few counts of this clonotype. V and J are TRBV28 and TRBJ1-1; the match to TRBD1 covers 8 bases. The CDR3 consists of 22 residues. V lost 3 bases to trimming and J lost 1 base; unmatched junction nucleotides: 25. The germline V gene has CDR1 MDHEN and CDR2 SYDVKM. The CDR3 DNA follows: TGTGCCAGCAGTTTCCCACTAGACCCAAAAAACGTACAGGGGGGCAAGAACACTGAAGCTTTCTTT. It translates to CASSFPLDPKNVQGGKNTEAFF.

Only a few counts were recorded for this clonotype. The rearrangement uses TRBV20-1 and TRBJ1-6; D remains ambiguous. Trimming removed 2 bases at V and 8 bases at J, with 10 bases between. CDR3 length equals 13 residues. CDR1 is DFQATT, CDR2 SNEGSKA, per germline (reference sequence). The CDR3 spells CSARLLSDSPLHF. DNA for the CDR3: TGCAGTGCTAGATTACTTTCCGATTCACCCCTCCACTTT.